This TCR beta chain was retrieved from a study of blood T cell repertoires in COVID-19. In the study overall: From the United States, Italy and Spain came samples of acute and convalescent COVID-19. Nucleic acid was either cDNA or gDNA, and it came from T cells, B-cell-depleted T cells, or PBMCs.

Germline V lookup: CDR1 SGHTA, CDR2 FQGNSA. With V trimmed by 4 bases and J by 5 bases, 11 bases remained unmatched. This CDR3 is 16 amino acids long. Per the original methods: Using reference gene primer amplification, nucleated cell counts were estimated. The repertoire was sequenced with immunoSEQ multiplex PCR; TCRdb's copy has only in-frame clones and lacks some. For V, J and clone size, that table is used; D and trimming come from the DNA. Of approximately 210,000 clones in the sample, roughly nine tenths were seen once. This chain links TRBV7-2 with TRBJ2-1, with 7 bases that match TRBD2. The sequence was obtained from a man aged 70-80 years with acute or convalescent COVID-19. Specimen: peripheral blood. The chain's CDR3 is CASSSLPAGVHNEQFF. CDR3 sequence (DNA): TGTGCCAGCAGCTCCCTACCGGCGGGAGTCCACAATGAGCAGTTCTTC.